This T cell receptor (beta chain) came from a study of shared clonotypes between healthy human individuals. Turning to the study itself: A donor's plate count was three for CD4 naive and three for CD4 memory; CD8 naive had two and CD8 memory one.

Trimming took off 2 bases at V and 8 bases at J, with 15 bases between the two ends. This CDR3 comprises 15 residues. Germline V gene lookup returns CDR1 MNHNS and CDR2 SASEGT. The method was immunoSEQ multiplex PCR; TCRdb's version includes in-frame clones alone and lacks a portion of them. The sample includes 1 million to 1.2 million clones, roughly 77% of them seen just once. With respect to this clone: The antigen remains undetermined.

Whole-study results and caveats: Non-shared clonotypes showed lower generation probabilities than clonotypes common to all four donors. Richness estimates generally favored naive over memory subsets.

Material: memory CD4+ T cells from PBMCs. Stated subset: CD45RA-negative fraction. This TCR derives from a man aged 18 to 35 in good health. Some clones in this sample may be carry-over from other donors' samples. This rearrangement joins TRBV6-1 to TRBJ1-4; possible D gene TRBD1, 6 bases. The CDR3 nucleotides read TGTGCCAGCAGTGAAATGGTGGCAGGGGACGAAAAACTGTTTTTT. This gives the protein CASSEMVAGDEKLFF.